These 9 T cell receptor beta chains share one sample of origin, sequenced in a study of T-cell reconstitution after alpha-beta-depleted transplantation in children (dated by TCRdb to the mid-2010s). Library construction relied on PCR. For sequencing, an Illumina HiSeq 2500 was employed. To normalize quantification of the TCRbeta repertoire, the TCR libraries were built with molecular barcoding that relied on unique molecular identifiers. Clones were called with MiXCR by TCRdb after fastp trimmed the public reads at Q25, and only in-frame beta chains were retained. Under each unique CDR3 protein, matching rows form one entry showing the most common genes and DNA. This sample has some 390,000 distinct CDR3 sequences in its table, and around 21% of those were observed once. Around 3.9% of the sample belongs to the ten largest clones. The source was PBMCs from the stem cell graft donor, collected from the stem cell graft. Every receptor here comes from a human donor who donated a stem cell graft to a child with acute myeloid leukemia.

This chain joins TRBV25-1 and TRBJ2-7; 8 positions match TRBD1. The CDR3 contains 17 residues. Germline CDR1 MGHDK, CDR2 SYGVNS. The V gene end was trimmed by 3 bases and the J gene end by 0 bases; junction bases not matched to a gene: 10. CDR3 nucleotide sequence: TGTGCCAGCAGTGACCCTCCCGGACAGGGAAGCTCCTACGAGCAGTACTTC. Translated: CASSDPPGQGSSYEQYF.

The chain links TRBV5-1 to TRBJ2-7; 13 positions match TRBD2. V was clipped by 4 bases and J by 5 bases; unmatched bases: 9. The germline CDR1 and CDR2 sequences are SGHRS and YFSETQ. CDR3 length: 16 residues. This CDR3 reads CASSSLGLAGDDEQYF. CDR3 nucleotides: TGCGCCAGCAGCAGCCTAGGACTAGCGGGAGACGACGAGCAGTACTTC.

This clonotype occurred a few times. The V gene is TRBV6-5, the J gene TRBJ1-2, with D tentatively TRBD1 (5 bases). The CDR3 loop spans 14 amino acids. With 4 bases removed from V and 6 bases from J, the gap between germline ends came to 15 bases. From germline, CDR1 is MNHEY and CDR2 SVGAGI. The CDR3 loop is CASSSRVLRNGYTF. CDR3 nucleotide sequence: TGTGCCAGCAGTTCCAGGGTTTTGAGAAATGGCTACACCTTC.

As to this clonotype: Its ends do not fully match the called genes, so a read error is possible. The chain recombines TRBV7-2 with TRBJ2-1; 8 positions agree with TRBD1. The germline CDR1 and CDR2 sequences are SGHTA and FQGNSA. The CDR3 length is 16 residues. The CDR3 spells CGSSPRTGSSYNEQFF. The CDR3 DNA reads as TGTGGCAGCAGCCCACGGACAGGGAGCTCCTACAATGAGCAGTTCTTC. Filled out from reference TRBV7-2 and TRBJ2-1, the complete variable domain reads GAGVSQSPSNKVTEKGKDVELRCDPISGHTALYWYRQSLGQGLEFLIYFQGNSAPDKSGLPSDRFSAERTGGSVSTLTIQRTQQEDSAVYLCGSSPRTGSSYNEQFFGPGTRLTVL.

This sequence joins TRBV6-2 or TRBV6-3 and TRBJ2-7; no clear D gene. The V gene's germline CDR1 is MNHEY and CDR2 SVGEGT. The CDR3 consists of 13 residues. Trimming stripped 0 bases from V and 3 bases from J, with 6 bases between. The CDR3 nucleotides are TGTGCCAGCAGTTACTCTGGGTTCTACGAGCAGTACTTC. Translating gives CASSYSGFYEQYF.

This clonotype was observed a handful of times. The chain has TRBV15 and TRBJ2-7; weak D call: TRBD2 (5 bases). V was shortened by 0 bases and J by 6 bases, with 15 bases between the two germline ends. The CDR3 runs to 15 residues. Germline CDR1 reads LNHNV; CDR2 reads YYDKDF (reference sequence). This chain's CDR3 is CATSREARAEFEQYF. The CDR3 DNA reads TGTGCCACCAGCAGAGAAGCGCGGGCTGAATTCGAGCAGTACTTC. Filled out from reference TRBV15 and TRBJ2-7, the complete variable domain reads DAMVIQNPRYQVTQFGKPVTLSCSQTLNHNVMYWYQQKSSQAPKLLFHYYDKDFNNEADTPDNFQSRRPNTSFCFLDIRSPGLGDTAMYLCATSREARAEFEQYFGPGTRLTVT.

The chain employs TRBV25-1 and TRBJ1-3; TRBD1 is a possible D gene (6 bases). The CDR3 length is 16 residues. V was clipped by 1 base and J by 4 bases, with 14 bases between them. Per germline, CDR1 MGHDK and CDR2 SYGVNS. This CDR3 is CASSELLGAEGNTIYF. The CDR3 DNA sequence: TGTGCCAGCAGTGAATTACTGGGGGCGGAAGGAAACACCATATATTTT.

This clonotype was observed at least ten times. The chain recombines TRBV20-1 with TRBJ1-5; D is unresolved. Trimming took 2 bases from V and 5 from J, leaving 10 bases between them. The V gene's germline CDR1 is DFQATT and CDR2 SNEGSKA (reference sequence). The CDR3 loop spans 13 amino acids. DNA for the CDR3: TGCAGTGCTAGAATCCAGTTGGATCAGCCCCAGCATTTT. Its protein is CSARIQLDQPQHF.

The V call is TRBV7-9, the J call TRBJ2-1, with TRBD2 identical over 7 bases. Germline V gene lookup returns CDR1 SEHNR and CDR2 FQNEAQ (reference sequence). This CDR3 region has 14 residues. V gave up 2 bases and J gave up 8 bases; unmatched junction bases: 6. CDR3 loop: CASSLLGGGDEQFF. The CDR3 DNA reads as TGTGCCAGCAGCTTACTCGGCGGGGGAGATGAGCAGTTCTTC.